This TCR beta chain was retrieved from a study of blood T cell repertoires in COVID-19. Study-wide background: The United States, Italy and Spain provided the acute and convalescent COVID-19 samples.

Data came from immunoSEQ multiplex PCR; TCRdb stores just in-frame clones and leaves some out. The sample contains over 300,000 clones, nearly 90% of which appear only once. Trimming took 1 base from V and 11 from J, leaving 14 bases between them. The CDR3 totals 13 residues. In germline, CDR1 is SEHNR, CDR2 FQNEAQ (reference sequence). This rearrangement joins TRBV7-9 to TRBJ1-1; D not certain. The TCR was taken from a young man with active or convalescent COVID-19. The sequenced sample was peripheral blood. CDR3 bases: TGTGCCAGCAGCTTAGGGGAGAGGGCAGCGGCTTTCTTT. As protein: CASSLGERAAAFF.